This entry features one T cell receptor (beta chain) sequence. Its antigen is not identified. Germline V gene sequence: CDR1 LNHDA, CDR2 SQIVND (reference sequence). J gave up 5 bases and V 9 bases, and 28 bases lay outside the gene matches. This CDR3 contains 21 residues. The data originate from a study of cytomegalovirus exposure and HLA in healthy donors. Study information: Both the roughly 120 validation repertoires and the 600 to 750 first-cohort repertoires used the same platform, as reported by a later analysis.

TCRdb's copy holds only in-frame clones and misses some; the assay was immunoSEQ multiplex PCR. The table has some 140,000 clones, just over 85% seen once. General study results and limits: CMV antigen specificity was confirmed in vitro for a few CMV-associated chains. The classifier reportedly diagnosed cytomegalovirus status with high specificity and sensitivity.

The sequenced sample was PBMCs. The clonotype was recovered from a human donor in good health. The chain carries TRBV19 and TRBJ1-5; TRBD1 matches 10 bases. The CDR3: CARLLTPRKANRDRGHQPQHF. CDR3 in DNA: TGTGCCAGGCTATTGACCCCCCGAAAGGCTAACCGGGACAGGGGACATCAGCCCCAGCATTTT.